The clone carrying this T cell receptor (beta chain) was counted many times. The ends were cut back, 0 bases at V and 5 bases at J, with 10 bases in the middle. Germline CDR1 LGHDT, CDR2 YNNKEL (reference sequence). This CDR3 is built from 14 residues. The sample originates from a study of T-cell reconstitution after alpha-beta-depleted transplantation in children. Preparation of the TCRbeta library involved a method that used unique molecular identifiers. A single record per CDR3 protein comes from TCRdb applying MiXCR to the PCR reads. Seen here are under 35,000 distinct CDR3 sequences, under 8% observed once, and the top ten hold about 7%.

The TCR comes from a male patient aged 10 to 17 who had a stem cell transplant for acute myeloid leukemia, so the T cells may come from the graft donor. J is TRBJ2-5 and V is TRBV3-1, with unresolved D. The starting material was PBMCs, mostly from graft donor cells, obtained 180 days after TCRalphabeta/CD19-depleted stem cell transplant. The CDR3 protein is CASSQDFGSETQYF. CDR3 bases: TGTGCCAGCAGCCAAGATTTCGGGTCGGAGACCCAGTACTTC.